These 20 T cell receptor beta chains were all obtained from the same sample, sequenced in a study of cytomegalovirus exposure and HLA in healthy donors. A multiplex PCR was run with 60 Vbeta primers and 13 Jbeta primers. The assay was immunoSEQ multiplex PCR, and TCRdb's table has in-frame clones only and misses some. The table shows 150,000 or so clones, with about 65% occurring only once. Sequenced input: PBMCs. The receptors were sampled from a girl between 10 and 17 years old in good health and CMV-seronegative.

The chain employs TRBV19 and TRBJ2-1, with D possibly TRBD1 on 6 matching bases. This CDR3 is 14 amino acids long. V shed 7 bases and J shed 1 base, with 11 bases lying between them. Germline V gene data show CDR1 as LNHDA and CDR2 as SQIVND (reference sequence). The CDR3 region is CASTSTGSYNEQFF. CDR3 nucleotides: TGTGCCAGTACGTCGACAGGATCCTACAATGAGCAGTTCTTC. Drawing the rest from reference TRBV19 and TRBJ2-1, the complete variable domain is DGGITQSPKYLFRKEGQNVTLSCEQNLNHDAMYWYRQDPGQGLRLIYYSQIVNDFQKGDIAEGYSVSREKKESFPLTVTSAQKNPTAFYLCASTSTGSYNEQFFGPGTRLTVL.

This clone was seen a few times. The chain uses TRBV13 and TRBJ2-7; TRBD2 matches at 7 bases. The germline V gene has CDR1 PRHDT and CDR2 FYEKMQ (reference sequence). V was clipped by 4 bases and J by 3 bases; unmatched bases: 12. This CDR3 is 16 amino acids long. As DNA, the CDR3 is TGTGCCAGCAGCTATCTCCGGGAGGCCCAATACTACGAGCAGTACTTC. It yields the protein CASSYLREAQYYEQYF. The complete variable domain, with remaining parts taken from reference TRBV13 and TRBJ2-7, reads AAGVIQSPRHLIKEKRETATLKCYPIPRHDTVYWYQQGPGQDPQFLISFYEKMQSDKGSIPDRFSAQQFSDYHSELNMSSLELGDSALYFCASSYLREAQYYEQYFGPGTRLTVT.

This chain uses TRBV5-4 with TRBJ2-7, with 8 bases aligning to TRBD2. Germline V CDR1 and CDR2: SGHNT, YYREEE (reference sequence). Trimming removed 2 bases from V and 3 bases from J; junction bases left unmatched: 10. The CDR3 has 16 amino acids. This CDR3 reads CASSFSSGGENYEQYF. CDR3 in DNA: TGTGCCAGCAGCTTTTCCAGCGGGGGCGAAAACTACGAGCAGTACTTC.

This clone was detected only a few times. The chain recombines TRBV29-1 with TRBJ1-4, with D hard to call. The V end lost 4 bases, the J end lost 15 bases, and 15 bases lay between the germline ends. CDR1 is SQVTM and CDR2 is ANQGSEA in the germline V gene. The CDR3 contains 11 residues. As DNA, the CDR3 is TGCAGCGTTGTCTTTTTCGAGGGAATGTTTTTT. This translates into CSVVFFEGMFF.

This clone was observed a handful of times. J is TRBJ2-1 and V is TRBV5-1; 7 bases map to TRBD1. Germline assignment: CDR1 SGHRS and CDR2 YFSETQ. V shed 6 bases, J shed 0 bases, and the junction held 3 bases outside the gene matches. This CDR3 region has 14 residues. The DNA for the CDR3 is TGCGCCAGCAATCGGGACAGCTCCTACAATGAGCAGTTCTTC. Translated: CASNRDSSYNEQFF.

CDR3 bases: TGTGCCAGCAGTTTAGCGGGGCTTAACACAGATACGCAGTATTTT. Translating gives CASSLAGLNTDTQYF. The chain employs TRBV27 and TRBJ2-3; D may be TRBD2 (6 bases). Germline V gives CDR1 MNHEY, CDR2 SMNVEV (reference sequence). The CDR3 extends over 15 amino acids. Between the trimmed V and J ends, which lost 2 bases and 2 bases, there was a span of 11 bases.

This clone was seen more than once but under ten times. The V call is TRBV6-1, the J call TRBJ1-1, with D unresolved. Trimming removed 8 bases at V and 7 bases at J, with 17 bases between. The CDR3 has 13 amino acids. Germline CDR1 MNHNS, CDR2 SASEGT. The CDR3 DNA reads TGTGCCAGCGGCCCCCCAAACACGGGTGAAGCTTTCTTT. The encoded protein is CASGPPNTGEAFF.

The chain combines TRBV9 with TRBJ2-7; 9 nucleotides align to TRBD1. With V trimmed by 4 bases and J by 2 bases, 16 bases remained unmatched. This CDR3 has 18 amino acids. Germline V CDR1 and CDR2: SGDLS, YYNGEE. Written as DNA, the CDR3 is TGTGCCAGCAGCCCGGGGACAGGGAGTCGACGGGGGGCCTACGAGCAGTACTTC. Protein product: CASSPGTGSRRGAYEQYF.

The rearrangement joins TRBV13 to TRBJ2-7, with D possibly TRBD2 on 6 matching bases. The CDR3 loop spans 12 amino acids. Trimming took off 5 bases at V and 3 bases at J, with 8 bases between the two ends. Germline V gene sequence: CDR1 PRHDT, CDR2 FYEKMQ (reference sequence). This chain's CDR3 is CASSLRGYEQYF. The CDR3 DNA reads TGTGCCAGCAGCCTGCGGGGCTACGAGCAGTACTTC.

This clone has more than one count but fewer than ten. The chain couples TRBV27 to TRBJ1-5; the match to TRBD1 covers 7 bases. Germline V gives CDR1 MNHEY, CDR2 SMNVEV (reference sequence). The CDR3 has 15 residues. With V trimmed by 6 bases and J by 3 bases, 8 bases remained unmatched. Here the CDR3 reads CASRLSGQLNQPQHF. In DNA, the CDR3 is TGTGCCAGCAGGCTGTCGGGACAGCTCAATCAGCCCCAGCATTTT.

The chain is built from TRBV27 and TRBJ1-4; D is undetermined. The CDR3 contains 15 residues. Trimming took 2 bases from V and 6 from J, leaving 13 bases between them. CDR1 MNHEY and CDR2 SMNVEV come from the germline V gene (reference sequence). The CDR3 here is CASSLLAAADEKLFF. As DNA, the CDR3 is TGTGCCAGCAGTTTACTCGCCGCGGCGGATGAAAAACTGTTTTTT.

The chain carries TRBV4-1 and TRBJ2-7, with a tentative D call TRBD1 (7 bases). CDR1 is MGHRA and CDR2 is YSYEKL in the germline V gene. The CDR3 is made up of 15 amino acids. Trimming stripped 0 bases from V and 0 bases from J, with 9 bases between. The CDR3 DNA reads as TGCGCCAGCAGCCAAGAGCGGGACAGCTCCTACGAGCAGTACTTC. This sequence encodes CASSQERDSSYEQYF.

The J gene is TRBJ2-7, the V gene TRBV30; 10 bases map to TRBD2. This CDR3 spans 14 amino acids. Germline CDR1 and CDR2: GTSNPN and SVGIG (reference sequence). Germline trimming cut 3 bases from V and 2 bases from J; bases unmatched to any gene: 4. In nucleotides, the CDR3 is TGTGCCTGGAGACTAGCGGGGCCCACCTACGAGCAGTACTTC. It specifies CAWRLAGPTYEQYF.

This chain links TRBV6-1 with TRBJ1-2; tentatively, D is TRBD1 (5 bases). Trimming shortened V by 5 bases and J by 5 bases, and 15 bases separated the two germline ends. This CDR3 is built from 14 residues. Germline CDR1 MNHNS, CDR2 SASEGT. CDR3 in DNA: TGTGCCAGCAGTTCCTCAGGGATGTCATATGGCTACACCTTC. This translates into CASSSSGMSYGYTF.

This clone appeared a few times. Written as DNA, the CDR3 is TGTGCCAGCAGTGAAGGGACAGGGAACAGCAATCAGCCCCAGCATTTT. Protein: CASSEGTGNSNQPQHF. The chain has TRBV6-1 and TRBJ1-5, with 8 bases identical to TRBD1. Trimming at V came to 1 base and at J to 1 base, leaving 3 bases not matched to a gene. This CDR3 spans 16 amino acids. Germline CDR1 and CDR2: MNHNS and SASEGT.

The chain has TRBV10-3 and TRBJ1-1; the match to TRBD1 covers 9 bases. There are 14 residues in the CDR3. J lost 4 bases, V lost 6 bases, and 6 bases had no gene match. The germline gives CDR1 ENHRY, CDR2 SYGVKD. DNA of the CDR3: TGTGCCATCAGCTCAACGACAGGGGGCACTGAAGCTTTCTTT. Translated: CAISSTTGGTEAFF.

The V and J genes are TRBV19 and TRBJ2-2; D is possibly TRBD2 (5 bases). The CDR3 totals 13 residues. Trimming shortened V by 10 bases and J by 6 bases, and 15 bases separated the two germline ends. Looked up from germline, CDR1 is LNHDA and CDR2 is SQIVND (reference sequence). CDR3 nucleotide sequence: TGTGCCACCCGCGAAACCGGGGCCGGGGAGCTGTTTTTT. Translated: CATRETGAGELFF.

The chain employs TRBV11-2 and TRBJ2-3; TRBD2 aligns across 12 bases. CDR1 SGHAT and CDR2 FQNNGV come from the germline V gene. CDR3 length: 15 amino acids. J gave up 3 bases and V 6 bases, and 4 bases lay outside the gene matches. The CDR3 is CASSLGTSGTDTQYF. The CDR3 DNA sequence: TGTGCCAGCAGTCTTGGGACTAGCGGGACAGATACGCAGTATTTT.

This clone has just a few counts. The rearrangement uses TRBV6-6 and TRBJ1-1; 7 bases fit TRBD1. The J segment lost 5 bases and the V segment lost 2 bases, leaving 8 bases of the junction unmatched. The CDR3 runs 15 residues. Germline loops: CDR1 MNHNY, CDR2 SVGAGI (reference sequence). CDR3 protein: CASSYPTGTWTEAFF. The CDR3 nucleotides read TGTGCCAGCAGTTACCCGACAGGGACGTGGACTGAAGCTTTCTTT.

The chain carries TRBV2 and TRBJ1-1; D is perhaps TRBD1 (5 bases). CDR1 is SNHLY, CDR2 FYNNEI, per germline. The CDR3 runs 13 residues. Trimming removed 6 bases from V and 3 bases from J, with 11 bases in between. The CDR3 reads CASRIDRDTEAFF. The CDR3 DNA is TGTGCCAGCAGGATAGACAGAGACACTGAAGCTTTCTTT.